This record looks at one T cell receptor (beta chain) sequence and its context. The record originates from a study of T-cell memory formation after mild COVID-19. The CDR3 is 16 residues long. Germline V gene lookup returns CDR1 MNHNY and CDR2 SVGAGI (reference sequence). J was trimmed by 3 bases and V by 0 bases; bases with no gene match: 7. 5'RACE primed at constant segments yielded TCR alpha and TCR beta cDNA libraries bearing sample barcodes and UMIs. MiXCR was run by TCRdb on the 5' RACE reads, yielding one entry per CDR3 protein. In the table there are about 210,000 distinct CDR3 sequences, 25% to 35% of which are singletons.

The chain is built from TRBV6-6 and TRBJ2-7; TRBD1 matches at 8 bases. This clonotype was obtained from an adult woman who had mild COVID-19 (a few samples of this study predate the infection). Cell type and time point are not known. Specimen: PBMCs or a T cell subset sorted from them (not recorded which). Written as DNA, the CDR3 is TGTGCCAGCAGTTACTCGCCCCAAACAGGGGGCTACGAGCAGTACTTC. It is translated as CASSYSPQTGGYEQYF.